What follows are 17 T cell receptor beta chains derived from one specimen sequenced in a study of regulatory T cells in long-lasting Graves disease. HTBI primers from iRepertoire and Arm-PCR of CDR3 regions yielded the TCR beta libraries. One entry per CDR3 protein results from TCRdb running MiXCR on the multiplex PCR reads. In the table there are 560,000 or so distinct CDR3 sequences, about 16% of which are singletons. Specified time point: newly diagnosed GD, antithyroid drugs for less than 3 months. Preparation of the TCR library used RNA extracted from PBMCs. The data also belong to a second study, concerning T cells in Graves' hyperthyroidism and ophthalmopathy.

This material consisted of peripheral blood mononuclear cells (PBMCs), taken at new diagnosis, from a patient treated with antithyroid drugs. The receptors were gathered from a man aged 18 to 35 with Graves disease.

A word on this clonotype: A read error is possible here, since a much larger clone lies one base away. V usage is TRBV11-1 and J usage is TRBJ2-7; D call uncertain. The germline V gene has CDR1 SGHAT and CDR2 FQDESV (reference sequence). The CDR3 is made up of 13 amino acids. Written as DNA, the CDR3 is TGTGCCAACAGCACGGTACCAAGCTACGAGCAGTACTTC. Its translation is CANSTVPSYEQYF.

For this clonotype: A clone one base away is much larger, so this may be a read error. The gene calls are TRBV7-9 and TRBJ2-1; 7 positions agree with TRBD2. Germline CDR1 and CDR2: SEHNR and FQNEAQ (reference sequence). This CDR3 comprises 19 residues. V shed 7 bases and J 2 bases; nucleotides not matched to a gene: 20. CDR3 nucleotides: TGTGCCAGCAACCCCTTCTACGTTAGCGGCGGGAGTACCTACAATGAGCAGTTCTTC. This codes for CASNPFYVSGGSTYNEQFF.

This clonotype has at least ten counts. The V and J genes are TRBV5-5 and TRBJ2-1; a weak D match, TRBD1 (5 bases). Germline V gives CDR1 SGHKS, CDR2 YYEKEE (reference sequence). CDR3 length: 16 amino acids. Trimming removed 1 base at V and 3 bases at J, with 14 bases between. The CDR3 reads CASSLSQENLYNEQFF. For the CDR3, the DNA is TGTGCCAGCAGCTTGTCACAGGAAAACCTCTACAATGAGCAGTTCTTC.

Ten or more counts support this clonotype. The chain uses TRBV6-1 and TRBJ2-7; TRBD2 agrees at 12 bases. Germline loops: CDR1 MNHNS, CDR2 SASEGT. Trimming took 7 bases from V and 7 from J; bases not matched to a gene: 8. This CDR3 is built from 14 residues. The CDR3 coding sequence is TGTGCCAGCACTTCCCAAGGACTAGCGGGGGAGCAGTACTTC. It translates to CASTSQGLAGEQYF.

The V call is TRBV10-3, the J call TRBJ1-2; D gene ambiguous. This CDR3 contains 12 residues. Deletions cut 5 bases from V and 8 bases from J, with 12 bases between. Germline V gene sequence: CDR1 ENHRY, CDR2 SYGVKD. CDR3 DNA: TGTGCCATCAGTTTGACGGCGGGGGGCTACACCTTC. Translated, it gives CAISLTAGGYTF.

This clonotype has a handful of counts. The chain recombines TRBV20-1 with TRBJ2-7, with 8 positions matching TRBD2. V gave up 0 bases and J gave up 0 bases; unmatched junction bases: 4. CDR1 and CDR2 (germline): DFQATT, SNEGSKA (reference sequence). This CDR3 comprises 15 residues. CDR3 protein: CSARDPAGDSYEQYF. For the CDR3, the DNA is TGCAGTGCTAGAGATCCAGCGGGAGACTCCTACGAGCAGTACTTC.

The V and J genes are TRBV20-1 and TRBJ1-5; D not resolved. From germline, CDR1 is DFQATT and CDR2 SNEGSKA (reference sequence). The CDR3 sequence is 13 residues long. With 2 bases removed from V and 5 bases from J, the gap between germline ends came to 10 bases. CDR3 region: CSARSRSYQPQHF. CDR3 bases: TGCAGTGCTAGAAGTCGATCCTATCAGCCCCAGCATTTT.

In this sample, this clonotype turned up many times. This chain joins TRBV13 and TRBJ2-7; possibly TRBD1 for D (5 bases). Germline values: CDR1 PRHDT, CDR2 FYEKMQ (reference sequence). The CDR3 has 18 amino acids. The germline V and J ends were trimmed by 3 bases and 1 base, with 22 bases remaining between them. DNA of the CDR3: TGTGCCAGCAGCTTGGTCGGCGCAGGGCGAGTAGGGTCCTACGAGCAGTACTTC. It encodes CASSLVGAGRVGSYEQYF.

The chain combines TRBV5-1 with TRBJ2-7; TRBD1 is a possible D gene (7 bases). Germline CDR1 is SGHRS and CDR2 is YFSETQ. The length of the CDR3 is 16 residues. V shed 0 bases and J shed 1 base, with 14 bases lying between them. Here the CDR3 reads CASSLVVQGRSYEQYF. The CDR3, as DNA: TGCGCCAGCAGCTTGGTGGTACAGGGGAGGTCCTACGAGCAGTACTTC.

This clonotype was observed a few times. The rearrangement uses TRBV15 and TRBJ2-2, with TRBD2 matching 8 bases. V lost 0 bases to trimming and J lost 7 bases; unmatched junction nucleotides: 10. Germline lookup yields CDR1 LNHNV and CDR2 YYDKDF (reference sequence). The CDR3 consists of 17 residues. The CDR3 region is CATSRDYPGGPGGELFF. The DNA for the CDR3 is TGTGCCACCAGCAGAGATTATCCGGGAGGGCCCGGCGGGGAGCTGTTTTTT.

V gene TRBV7-3 combines with J gene TRBJ1-2, with TRBD1 as a possible D gene (6 bases). Germline CDR1 is SGHTA and CDR2 is FQGTGA. V gave up 5 bases and J gave up 2 bases, with 12 bases separating them. The CDR3 covers 14 residues. CDR3 sequence: CASSPKGQNYGYTF. The CDR3 DNA reads as TGTGCCAGCAGCCCAAAGGGACAAAACTATGGCTACACCTTC.

This clonotype has a handful of counts. The gene calls are TRBV13 and TRBJ2-7; 9 bases align to TRBD1. This CDR3 is 15 amino acids long. The V gene's germline CDR1 is PRHDT and CDR2 FYEKMQ (reference sequence). The J segment lost 2 bases and the V segment lost 5 bases, leaving 7 bases of the junction unmatched. As DNA, the CDR3 is TGTGCCAGCAGCCAACGGGGACAGGGTCCCTACGAGCAGTACTTC. It specifies CASSQRGQGPYEQYF.

The V gene is TRBV6-1, the J gene TRBJ2-2; D remains ambiguous. Germline V lookup: CDR1 MNHNS, CDR2 SASEGT. The CDR3 extends over 14 amino acids. Trimming removed 0 bases at V and 1 base at J, with 3 bases between. DNA for the CDR3: TGTGCCAGCAGTGAAGCAATGAACACCGGGGAGCTGTTTTTT. The encoded protein is CASSEAMNTGELFF.

Regarding this clonotype: Lacking the conserved final phenylalanine or tryptophan, this CDR3 likely reflects a read error. The limits of the CDR3 on the DNA are not certain, so only TCRdb's listed CDR3 is given. This sequence joins TRBV29-1 and TRBJ2-5; TRBD2 is the table's D call and was not checked against the DNA. Per the germline V gene, CDR1 is SQVTM and CDR2 is ANQGSEA. The CDR3 length is 11 residues, termini included. CDR3 amino acids: CSVDGLGGVHV.

This clonotype has at least ten counts. The V gene is TRBV27, the J gene TRBJ2-3; D might be TRBD1 or TRBD2, each matching 7 bases. V was trimmed by 4 bases and J by 0 bases, leaving 11 bases between them. CDR3 length: 15 residues. CDR1 is MNHEY, CDR2 SMNVEV, per germline (reference sequence). DNA of the CDR3: TGTGCCAGCAGTTCCCAGGGGGGGAGCACAGATACGCAGTATTTT. Amino acid sequence: CASSSQGGSTDTQYF.

This clonotype occurred many times. The rearrangement uses TRBV6-1 and TRBJ2-1; 9 positions match TRBD1. CDR3 size: 15 residues. From germline, CDR1 is MNHNS and CDR2 SASEGT. V shed 5 bases, J shed 7 bases, and the junction held 9 bases outside the gene matches. The CDR3: CASSPGQGGRNEQFF. Written as DNA, the CDR3 is TGTGCCAGCAGTCCGGGACAGGGTGGACGGAATGAGCAGTTCTTC.

This rearrangement joins TRBV9 to TRBJ1-1, with D perhaps TRBD1 (5 bases). The V end was cut by 0 bases, the J end by 1 base, with 10 bases between. The CDR3 loop spans 15 amino acids. CDR1 is SGDLS, CDR2 YYNGEE, per germline. CDR3 sequence reads: CASSVGGAGNTEAFF. CDR3 coding DNA: TGTGCCAGCAGCGTAGGGGGCGCAGGGAACACTGAAGCTTTCTTT.